Listed below are T cell receptor beta chains from one sample, sequenced in a study of blood T cell repertoires in COVID-19. The data were produced by immunoSEQ multiplex PCR, yet TCRdb's version contains in-frame clones alone and is incomplete. The sample shows about 250,000 clones, approximately 83% of them seen only once. Sequencing was done on a sample of peripheral blood. These receptors were taken from a man between 45 and 60 years old with active or convalescent COVID-19. CDR3s include the opening cysteine and the closing phenylalanine or tryptophan. D genes are given only for firm matches. Clone size is not always given. Where it is, it says once, few, many or a class for expanded clones.

D | size | J | V | CDR3 | DNA
TRBD1 | once | TRBJ1-2 | TRBV30 | CAWAKIRDRSNYGYTF | TGTGCCTGGGCTAAAATCCGGGACAGATCTAACTATGGCTACACCTTC
- | - | TRBJ2-5 | TRBV15 | CATSRGGGETQYF | TGTGCCACCAGCAGAGGGGGCGGTGAGACCCAGTACTTC
TRBD1 | - | TRBJ1-5 | TRBV19 | CASSLAAGGVRQPQHF | TGTGCCAGTAGTCTGGCCGCAGGGGGCGTACGACAGCCCCAGCATTTT
- | - | TRBJ2-7 | TRBV30 | CAWGQGRSYEQYF | TGTGCCTGGGGGCAGGGTCGGTCCTACGAGCAGTACTTC
- | - | TRBJ1-1 | TRBV30 | CAWTRDTQNTEAFF | TGTGCCTGGACCCGGGACACCCAGAACACTGAAGCTTTCTTT
TRBD1 | - | TRBJ1-5 | TRBV2 | CASRDRGGNQPQHF | TGTGCCAGCAGAGACAGGGGAGGCAATCAGCCCCAGCATTTT
TRBD1 | few | TRBJ1-5 | TRBV24-1 | CATSATGNQPQHF | TGTGCCACCAGTGCGACAGGGAATCAGCCCCAGCATTTT
TRBD1 | - | TRBJ1-2 | TRBV3-1/TRBV3-2 | CASSQEPGQGTYTF | TGTGCCAGCAGCCAAGAGCCGGGACAGGGGACGTACACCTTC
- | - | TRBJ1-5 | TRBV7-2 | CASSLGAGSNQPQHF | TGTGCCAGCAGCTTAGGTGCAGGCAGCAATCAGCCCCAGCATTTT
- | - | TRBJ1-2 | TRBV3-1/TRBV3-2 | CASSPFQGSNYGYTF | TGTGCCAGCAGCCCCTTCCAGGGTTCTAACTATGGCTACACCTTC
TRBD1 | - | TRBJ1-1 | TRBV11-2 | CASSLGQDHLLNTEAFF | TGTGCCAGCAGTCTGGGACAGGACCATTTATTGAACACTGAAGCTTTCTTT
- | - | TRBJ1-4 | TRBV5-1 | CASSLGQGGLKLFF | TGCGCCAGCAGCTTGGGGCAGGGTGGATTAAAACTGTTTTTT
- | - | TRBJ1-2 | TRBV29-1 | CSVESGAGYTF | TGCAGCGTTGAGTCAGGGGCTGGCTACACCTTC
TRBD2 | - | TRBJ2-5 | TRBV19 | CASSPSRGVETQYF | TGTGCCAGTAGTCCATCCCGGGGGGTCGAGACCCAGTACTTC
- | - | TRBJ1-2 | TRBV28 | CASSSSPSTGPYGYTF | TGTGCCAGCAGTTCAAGCCCCTCGACAGGCCCCTATGGCTACACCTTC
TRBD1 | - | TRBJ1-1 | TRBV5-1 | CASGNPGQGSEAFF | TGCGCCAGCGGCAATCCGGGACAGGGCTCTGAAGCTTTCTTT
TRBD2 | - | TRBJ2-1 | TRBV2 | CASSDLAGVNNEQFF | TGTGCCAGCAGTGACTTAGCGGGGGTGAACAATGAGCAGTTCTTC
- | - | TRBJ2-3 | TRBV19 | CASSDPRGGRFDTQYF | TGTGCCAGTAGTGACCCCCGCGGGGGCCGGTTTGATACGCAGTATTTT
- | - | TRBJ2-7 | TRBV20-1 | CSATSYEQYF | TGCAGTGCTACTAGCTACGAGCAGTACTTC
TRBD1 | - | TRBJ1-6 | TRBV4-1 | CASSPKLGRDSESSYNSPLHF | TGCGCCAGCAGCCCCAAGCTGGGCCGGGACAGCGAGAGCTCCTATAATTCACCCCTCCACTTT
TRBD2 | - | TRBJ2-1 | TRBV5-4 | CASSSERGGSHEQFF | TGTGCCAGCAGCTCAGAGCGGGGGGGCAGCCATGAGCAGTTCTTC
- | once | TRBJ2-5 | TRBV9 | CASSPHGPETQYF | TGTGCCAGCAGCCCACATGGGCCGGAGACCCAGTACTTC
- | once | TRBJ2-6 | TRBV5-6 | CASSYPPRGTSGANVLTF | TGTGCCAGCAGCTACCCCCCCAGGGGCACCTCTGGGGCCAACGTCCTGACTTTC
TRBD1 | - | TRBJ1-6 | TRBV27 | CASRTGANSPLHF | TGTGCCAGCAGGACAGGGGCTAATTCACCCCTCCACTTT